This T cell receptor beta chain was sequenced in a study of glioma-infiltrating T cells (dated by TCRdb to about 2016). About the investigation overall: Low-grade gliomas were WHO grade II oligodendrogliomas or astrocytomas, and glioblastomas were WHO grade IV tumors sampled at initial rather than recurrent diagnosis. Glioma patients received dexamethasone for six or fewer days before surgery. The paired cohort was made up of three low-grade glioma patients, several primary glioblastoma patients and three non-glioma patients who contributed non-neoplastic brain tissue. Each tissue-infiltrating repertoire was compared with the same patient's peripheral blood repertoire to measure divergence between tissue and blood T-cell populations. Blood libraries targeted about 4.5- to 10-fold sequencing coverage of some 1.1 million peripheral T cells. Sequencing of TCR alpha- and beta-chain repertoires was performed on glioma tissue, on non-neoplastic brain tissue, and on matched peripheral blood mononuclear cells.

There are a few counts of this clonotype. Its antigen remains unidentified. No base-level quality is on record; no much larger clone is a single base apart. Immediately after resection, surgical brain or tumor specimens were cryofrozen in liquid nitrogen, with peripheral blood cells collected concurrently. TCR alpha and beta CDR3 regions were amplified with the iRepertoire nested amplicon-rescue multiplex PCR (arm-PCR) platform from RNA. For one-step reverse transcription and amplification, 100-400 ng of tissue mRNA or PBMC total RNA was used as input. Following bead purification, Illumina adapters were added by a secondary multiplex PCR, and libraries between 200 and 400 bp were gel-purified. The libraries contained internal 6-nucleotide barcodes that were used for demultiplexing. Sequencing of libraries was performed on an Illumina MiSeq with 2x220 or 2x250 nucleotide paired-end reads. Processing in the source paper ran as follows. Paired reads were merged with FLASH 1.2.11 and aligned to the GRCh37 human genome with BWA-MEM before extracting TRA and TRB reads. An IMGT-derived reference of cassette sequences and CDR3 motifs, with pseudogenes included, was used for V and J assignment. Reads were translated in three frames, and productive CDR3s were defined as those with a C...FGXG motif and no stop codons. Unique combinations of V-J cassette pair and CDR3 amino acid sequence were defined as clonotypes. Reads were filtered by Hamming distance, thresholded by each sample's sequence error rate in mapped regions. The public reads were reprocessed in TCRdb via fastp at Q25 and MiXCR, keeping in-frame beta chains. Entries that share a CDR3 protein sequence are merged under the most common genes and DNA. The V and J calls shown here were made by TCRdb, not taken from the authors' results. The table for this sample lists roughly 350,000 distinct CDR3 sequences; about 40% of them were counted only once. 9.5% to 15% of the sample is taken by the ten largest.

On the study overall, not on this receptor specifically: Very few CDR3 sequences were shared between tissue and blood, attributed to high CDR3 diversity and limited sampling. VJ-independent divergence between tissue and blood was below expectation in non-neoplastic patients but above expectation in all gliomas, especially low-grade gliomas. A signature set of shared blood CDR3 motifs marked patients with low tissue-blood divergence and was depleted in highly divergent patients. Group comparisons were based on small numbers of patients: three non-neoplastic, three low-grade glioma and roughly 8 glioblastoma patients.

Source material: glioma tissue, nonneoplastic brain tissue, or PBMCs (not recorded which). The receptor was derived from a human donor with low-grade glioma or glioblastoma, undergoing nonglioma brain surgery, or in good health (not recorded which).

The DNA sequence is as follows: TGTGCCAGCAGCCCTAGGCGGAAGGCCCGCACAGATACGCAGTATTTT. It is translated as CASSPRRKARTDTQYF. Recombination connected TRBV6-1 to TRBJ2-3; the D segment cannot be called with confidence. CDR1 and CDR2 are read off the germline V gene as MNHNS and SASEGT. The CDR3 has 16 amino acids, counting the end cysteine and phenylalanine. CDR3 DNA only is kept here, 48 bases in frame from base 1. V gives up 6 bases and J gives up 1 base, and the segment between their germline ends measures 17 bases.